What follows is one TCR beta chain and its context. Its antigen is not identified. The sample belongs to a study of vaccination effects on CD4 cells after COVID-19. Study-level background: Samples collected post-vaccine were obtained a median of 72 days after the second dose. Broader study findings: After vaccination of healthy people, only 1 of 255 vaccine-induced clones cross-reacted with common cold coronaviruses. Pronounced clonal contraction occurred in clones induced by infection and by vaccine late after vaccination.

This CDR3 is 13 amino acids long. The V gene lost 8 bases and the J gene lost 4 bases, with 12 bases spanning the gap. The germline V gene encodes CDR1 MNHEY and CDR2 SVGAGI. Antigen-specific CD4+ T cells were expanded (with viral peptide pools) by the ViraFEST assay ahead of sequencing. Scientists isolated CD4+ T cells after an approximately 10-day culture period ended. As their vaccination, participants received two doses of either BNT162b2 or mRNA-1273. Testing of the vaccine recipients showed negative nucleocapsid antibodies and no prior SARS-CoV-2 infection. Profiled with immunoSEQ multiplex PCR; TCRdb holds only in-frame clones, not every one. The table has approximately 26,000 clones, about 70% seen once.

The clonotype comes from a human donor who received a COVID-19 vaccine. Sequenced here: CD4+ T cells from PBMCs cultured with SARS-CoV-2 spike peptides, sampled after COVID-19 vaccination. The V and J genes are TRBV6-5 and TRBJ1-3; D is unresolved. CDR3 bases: TGTGCCAGCTCCCGGTTGTTCGGAAACACCATATATTTT. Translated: CASSRLFGNTIYF.